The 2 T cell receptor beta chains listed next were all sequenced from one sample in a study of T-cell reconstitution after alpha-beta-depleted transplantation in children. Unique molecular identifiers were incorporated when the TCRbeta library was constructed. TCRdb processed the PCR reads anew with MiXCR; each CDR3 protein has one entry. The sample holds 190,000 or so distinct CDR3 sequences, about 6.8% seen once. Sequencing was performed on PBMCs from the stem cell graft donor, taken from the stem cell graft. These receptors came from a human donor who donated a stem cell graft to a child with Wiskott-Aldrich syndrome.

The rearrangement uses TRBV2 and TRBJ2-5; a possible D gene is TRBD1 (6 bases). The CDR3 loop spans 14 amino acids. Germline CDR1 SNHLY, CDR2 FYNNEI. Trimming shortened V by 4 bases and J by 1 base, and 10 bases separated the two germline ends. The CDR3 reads CASSAGVGQETQYF. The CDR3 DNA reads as TGTGCCAGCAGTGCAGGGGTTGGCCAAGAGACCCAGTACTTC.

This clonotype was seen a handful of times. The CDR3, as DNA: TGTGCCACCAGTGCCCTCGGACAGGGGGGGACCGGGGAGCTGTTTTTT. Translated, it gives CATSALGQGGTGELFF. V gene TRBV24-1 combines with J gene TRBJ2-2; 10 bases agree with TRBD1. The CDR3 is 16 amino acids. In germline, CDR1 is KGHDR, CDR2 SFDVKD. V lost 5 bases, J lost 5 bases, and 7 bases stayed unmatched.